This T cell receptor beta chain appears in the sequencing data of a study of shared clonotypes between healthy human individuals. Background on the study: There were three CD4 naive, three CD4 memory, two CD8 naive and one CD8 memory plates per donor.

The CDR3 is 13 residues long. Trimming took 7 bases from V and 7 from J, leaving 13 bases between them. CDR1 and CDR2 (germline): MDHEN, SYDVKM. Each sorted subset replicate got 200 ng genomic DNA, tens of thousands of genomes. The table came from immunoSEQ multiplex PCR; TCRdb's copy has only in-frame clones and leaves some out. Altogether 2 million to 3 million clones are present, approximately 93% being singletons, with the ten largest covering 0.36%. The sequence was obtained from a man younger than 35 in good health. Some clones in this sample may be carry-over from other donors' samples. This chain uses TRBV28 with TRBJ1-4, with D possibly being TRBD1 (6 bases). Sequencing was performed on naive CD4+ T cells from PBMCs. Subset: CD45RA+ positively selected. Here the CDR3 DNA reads TGTGCCAGCACGCGGGGGGCGGGTGAAAAACTGTTTTTT. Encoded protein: CASTRGAGEKLFF.